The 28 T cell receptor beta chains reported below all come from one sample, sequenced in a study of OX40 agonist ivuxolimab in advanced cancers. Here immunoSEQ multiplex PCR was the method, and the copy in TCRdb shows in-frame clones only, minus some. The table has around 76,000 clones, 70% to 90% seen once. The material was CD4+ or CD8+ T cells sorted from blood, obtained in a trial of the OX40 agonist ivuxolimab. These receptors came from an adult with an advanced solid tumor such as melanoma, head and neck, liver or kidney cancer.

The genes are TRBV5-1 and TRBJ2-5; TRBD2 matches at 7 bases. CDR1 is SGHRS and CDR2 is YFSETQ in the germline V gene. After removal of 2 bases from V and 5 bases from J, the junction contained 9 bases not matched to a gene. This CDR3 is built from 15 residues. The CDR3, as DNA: TGCGCCAGCAGCTTTACTAGCGAGGTGGGGGAGACCCAGTACTTC. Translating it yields CASSFTSEVGETQYF.

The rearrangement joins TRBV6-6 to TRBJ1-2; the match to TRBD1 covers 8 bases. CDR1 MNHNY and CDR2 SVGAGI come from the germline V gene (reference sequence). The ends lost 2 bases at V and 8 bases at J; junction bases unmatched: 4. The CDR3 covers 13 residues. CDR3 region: CASSYGQGAGYTF. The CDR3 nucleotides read TGTGCCAGCAGTTACGGGCAGGGGGCAGGCTACACCTTC.

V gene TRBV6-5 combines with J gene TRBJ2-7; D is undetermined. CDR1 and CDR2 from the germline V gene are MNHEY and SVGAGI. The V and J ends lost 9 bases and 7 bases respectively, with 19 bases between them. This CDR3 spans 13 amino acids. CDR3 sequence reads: CASRGPTFEEQYF. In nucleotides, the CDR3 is TGTGCCAGTCGAGGACCTACCTTCGAGGAGCAGTACTTC.

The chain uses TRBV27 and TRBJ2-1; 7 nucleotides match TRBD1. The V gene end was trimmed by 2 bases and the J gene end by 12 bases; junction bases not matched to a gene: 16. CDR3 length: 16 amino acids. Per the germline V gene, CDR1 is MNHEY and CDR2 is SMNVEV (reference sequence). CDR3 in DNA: TGTGCCAGCAGTTTAAAGGCGGACAGGCTGGAACGAGGGCAGTTCTTC. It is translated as CASSLKADRLERGQFF.

CDR3 residues: CASSQLSGGNYGYTF. CDR3 nucleotides: TGCGCCAGCAGCCAACTAAGTGGGGGGAACTATGGCTACACCTTC. The chain employs TRBV4-3 and TRBJ1-2, with D tentatively TRBD1 (5 bases). The CDR3 is made up of 15 amino acids. The germline V gene encodes CDR1 LGHNA and CDR2 YSLEER. Trimming took off 2 bases at V and 2 bases at J, with 12 bases between the two ends.

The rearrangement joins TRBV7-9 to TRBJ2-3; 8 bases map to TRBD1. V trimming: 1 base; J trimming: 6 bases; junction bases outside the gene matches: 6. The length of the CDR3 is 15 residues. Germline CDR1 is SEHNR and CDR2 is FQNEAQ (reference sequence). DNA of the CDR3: TGTGCCAGCAGCTTAGACGCAGGGGGCTGGGATACGCAGTATTTT. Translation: CASSLDAGGWDTQYF. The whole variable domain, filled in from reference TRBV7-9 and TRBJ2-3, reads DTGVSQNPRHKITKRGQNVTFRCDPISEHNRLYWYRQTLGQGPEFLTYFQNEAQLEKSRLLSDRFSAERPKGSFSTLEIQRTEQGDSAMYLCASSLDAGGWDTQYFGPGTRLTVL.

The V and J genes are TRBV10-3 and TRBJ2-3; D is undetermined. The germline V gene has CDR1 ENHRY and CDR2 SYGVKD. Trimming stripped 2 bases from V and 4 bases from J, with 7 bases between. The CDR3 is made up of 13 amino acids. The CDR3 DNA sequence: TGTGCCATCAGTGAGGAAAGGTCAGATACGCAGTATTTT. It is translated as CAISEERSDTQYF.

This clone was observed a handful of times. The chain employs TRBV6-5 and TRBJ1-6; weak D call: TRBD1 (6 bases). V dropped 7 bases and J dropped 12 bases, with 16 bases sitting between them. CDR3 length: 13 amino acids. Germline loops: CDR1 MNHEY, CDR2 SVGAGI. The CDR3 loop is CASNWDNSEPLHF. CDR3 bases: TGTGCCAGCAACTGGGACAACTCTGAACCCCTCCACTTT.

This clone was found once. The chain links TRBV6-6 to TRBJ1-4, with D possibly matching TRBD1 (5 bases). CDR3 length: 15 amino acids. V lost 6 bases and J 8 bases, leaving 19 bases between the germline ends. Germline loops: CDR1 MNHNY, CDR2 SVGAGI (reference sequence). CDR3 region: CASSLQTAGDEKLFF. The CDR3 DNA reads TGTGCCAGCAGCCTACAGACCGCGGGGGACGAAAAACTGTTTTTT.

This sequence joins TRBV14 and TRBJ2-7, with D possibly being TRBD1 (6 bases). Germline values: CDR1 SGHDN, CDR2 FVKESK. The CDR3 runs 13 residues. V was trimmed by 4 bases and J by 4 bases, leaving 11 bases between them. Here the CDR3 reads CASSPTRGYEQYF. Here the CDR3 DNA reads TGTGCCAGCAGCCCAACCAGGGGTTACGAGCAGTACTTC.

CDR3 bases: TGTGCCAGCAGCCAAGGTGCTAGAGGCTCTGGAAACACCATATATTTT. This encodes CASSQGARGSGNTIYF. The chain uses TRBV5-8 and TRBJ1-3; D ambiguous. The germline V gene has CDR1 SGHTS and CDR2 YDEGEE. Trimming took off 4 bases at V and 0 bases at J, with 14 bases between the two ends. The CDR3 loop spans 16 amino acids.

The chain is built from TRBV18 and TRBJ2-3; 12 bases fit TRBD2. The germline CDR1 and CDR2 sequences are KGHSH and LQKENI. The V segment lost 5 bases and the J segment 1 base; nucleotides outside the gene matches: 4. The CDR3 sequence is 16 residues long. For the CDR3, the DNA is TGTGCCAGCTCAGCTAGCGGGGGGGCTGGCACAGATACGCAGTATTTT. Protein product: CASSASGGAGTDTQYF.

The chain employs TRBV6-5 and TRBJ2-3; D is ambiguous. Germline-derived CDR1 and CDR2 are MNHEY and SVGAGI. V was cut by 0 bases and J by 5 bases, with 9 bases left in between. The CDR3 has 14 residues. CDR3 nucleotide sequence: TGTGCCAGCAGTTACTCCTGGGATCGAGATACGCAGTATTTT. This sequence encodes CASSYSWDRDTQYF.

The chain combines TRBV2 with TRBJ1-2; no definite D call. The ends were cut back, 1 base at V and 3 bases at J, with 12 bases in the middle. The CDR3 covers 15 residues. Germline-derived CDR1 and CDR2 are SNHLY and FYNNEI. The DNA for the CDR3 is TGTGCCAGCAGTGAAGGGTCGGTAAAGTACTATGGCTACACCTTC. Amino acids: CASSEGSVKYYGYTF.

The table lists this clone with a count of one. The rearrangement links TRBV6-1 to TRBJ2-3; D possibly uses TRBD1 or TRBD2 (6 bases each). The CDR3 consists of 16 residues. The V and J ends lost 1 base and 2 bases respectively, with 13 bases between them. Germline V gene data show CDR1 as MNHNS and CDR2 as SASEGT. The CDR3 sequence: CASSEGTGANTDTQYF. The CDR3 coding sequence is TGTGCCAGCAGTGAAGGCACGGGGGCCAACACAGATACGCAGTATTTT.

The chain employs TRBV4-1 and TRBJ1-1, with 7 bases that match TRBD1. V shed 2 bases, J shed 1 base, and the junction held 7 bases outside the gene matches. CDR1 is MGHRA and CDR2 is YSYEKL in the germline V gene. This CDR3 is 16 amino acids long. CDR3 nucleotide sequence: TGCGCCAGCAGCCAACAGGGACAGCCTAAGAACACTGAAGCTTTCTTT. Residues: CASSQQGQPKNTEAFF.

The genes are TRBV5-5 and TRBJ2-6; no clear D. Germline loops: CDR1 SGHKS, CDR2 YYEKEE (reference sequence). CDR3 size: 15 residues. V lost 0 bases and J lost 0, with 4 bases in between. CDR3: CASSLDDSGANVLTF. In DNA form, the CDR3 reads TGTGCCAGCAGCTTGGACGACTCTGGGGCCAACGTCCTGACTTTC.

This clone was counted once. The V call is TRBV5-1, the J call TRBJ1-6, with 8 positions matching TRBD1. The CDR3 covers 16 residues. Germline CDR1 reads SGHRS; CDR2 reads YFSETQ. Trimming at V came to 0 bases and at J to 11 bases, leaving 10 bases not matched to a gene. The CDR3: CASSLVLGQGMTPLHF. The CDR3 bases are TGCGCCAGCAGCTTGGTCCTCGGACAGGGAATGACACCCCTCCACTTT.

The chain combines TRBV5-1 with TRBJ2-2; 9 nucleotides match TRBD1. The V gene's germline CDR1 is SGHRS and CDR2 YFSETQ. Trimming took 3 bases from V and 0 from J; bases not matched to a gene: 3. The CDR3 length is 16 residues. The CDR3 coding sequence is TGCGCCAGCAGCTGGACAGGGGCGACGAACACCGGGGAGCTGTTTTTT. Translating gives CASSWTGATNTGELFF.

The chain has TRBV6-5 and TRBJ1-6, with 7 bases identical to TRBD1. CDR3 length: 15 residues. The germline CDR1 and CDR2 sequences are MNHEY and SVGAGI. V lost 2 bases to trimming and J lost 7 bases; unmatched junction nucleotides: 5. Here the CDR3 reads CASSYRGLENSPLHF. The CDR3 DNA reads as TGTGCCAGCAGTTACAGGGGGCTGGAGAATTCACCCCTCCACTTT.

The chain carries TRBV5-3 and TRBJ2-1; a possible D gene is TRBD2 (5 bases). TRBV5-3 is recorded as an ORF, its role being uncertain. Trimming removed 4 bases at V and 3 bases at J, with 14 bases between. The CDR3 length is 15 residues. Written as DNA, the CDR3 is TGTGCCAGAAGCCGAGGGTGTGCAGGCTACAATGAGCAGTTCTTC. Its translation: CARSRGCAGYNEQFF.

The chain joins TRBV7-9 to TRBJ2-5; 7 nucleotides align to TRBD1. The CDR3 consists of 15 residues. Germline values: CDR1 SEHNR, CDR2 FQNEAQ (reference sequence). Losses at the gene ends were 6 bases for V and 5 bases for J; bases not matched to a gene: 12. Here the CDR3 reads CASSSLTGYLETQYF. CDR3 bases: TGTGCCAGCAGTTCGCTGACAGGGTATCTGGAGACCCAGTACTTC.

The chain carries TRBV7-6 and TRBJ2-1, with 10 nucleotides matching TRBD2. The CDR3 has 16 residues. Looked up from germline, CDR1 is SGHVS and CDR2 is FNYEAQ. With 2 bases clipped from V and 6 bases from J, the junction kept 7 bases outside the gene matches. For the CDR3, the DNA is TGTGCCAGCAGCTTAAGGGCTAGCGGGGGCCCCAATGAGCAGTTCTTC. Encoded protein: CASSLRASGGPNEQFF.

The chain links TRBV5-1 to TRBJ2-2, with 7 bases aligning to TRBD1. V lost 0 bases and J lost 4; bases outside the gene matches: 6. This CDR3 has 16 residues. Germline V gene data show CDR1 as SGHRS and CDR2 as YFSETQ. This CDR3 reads CASSLGKGAVTGELFF. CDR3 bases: TGCGCCAGCAGCTTGGGAAAGGGGGCGGTCACCGGGGAGCTGTTTTTT. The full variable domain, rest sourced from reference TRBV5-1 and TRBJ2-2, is KAGVTQTPRYLIKTRGQQVTLSCSPISGHRSVSWYQQTPGQGLQFLFEYFSETQRNKGNFPGRFSGRQFSNSRSEMNVSTLELGDSALYLCASSLGKGAVTGELFFGEGSRLTVL.

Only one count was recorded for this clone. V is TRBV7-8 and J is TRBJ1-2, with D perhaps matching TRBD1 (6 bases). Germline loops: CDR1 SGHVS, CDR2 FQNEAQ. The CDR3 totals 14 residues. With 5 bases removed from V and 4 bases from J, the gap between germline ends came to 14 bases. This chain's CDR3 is CASSRQDRRYGYTF. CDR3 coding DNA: TGTGCCAGCAGCAGGCAAGACAGGCGCTATGGCTACACCTTC.

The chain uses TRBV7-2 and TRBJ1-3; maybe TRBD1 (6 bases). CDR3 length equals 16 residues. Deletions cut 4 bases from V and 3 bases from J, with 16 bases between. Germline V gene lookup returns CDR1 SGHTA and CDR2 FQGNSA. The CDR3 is CASSSSSGVLGNTIYF. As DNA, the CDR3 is TGTGCCAGCAGCTCCAGCTCAGGGGTCCTTGGAAACACCATATATTTT.

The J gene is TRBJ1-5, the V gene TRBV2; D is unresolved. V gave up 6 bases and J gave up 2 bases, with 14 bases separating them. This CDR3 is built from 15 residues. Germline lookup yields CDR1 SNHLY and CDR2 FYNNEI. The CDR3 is CASRPTGAGNQPQHF. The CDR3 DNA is TGTGCCAGCAGACCGACCGGCGCGGGCAATCAGCCCCAGCATTTT.

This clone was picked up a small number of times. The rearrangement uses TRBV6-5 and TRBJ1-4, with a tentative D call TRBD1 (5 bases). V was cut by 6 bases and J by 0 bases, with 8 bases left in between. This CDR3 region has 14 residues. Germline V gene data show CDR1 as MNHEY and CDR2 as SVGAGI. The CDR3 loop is CASSKQATNEKLFF. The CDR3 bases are TGTGCCAGCAGCAAACAGGCAACTAATGAAAAACTGTTTTTT.